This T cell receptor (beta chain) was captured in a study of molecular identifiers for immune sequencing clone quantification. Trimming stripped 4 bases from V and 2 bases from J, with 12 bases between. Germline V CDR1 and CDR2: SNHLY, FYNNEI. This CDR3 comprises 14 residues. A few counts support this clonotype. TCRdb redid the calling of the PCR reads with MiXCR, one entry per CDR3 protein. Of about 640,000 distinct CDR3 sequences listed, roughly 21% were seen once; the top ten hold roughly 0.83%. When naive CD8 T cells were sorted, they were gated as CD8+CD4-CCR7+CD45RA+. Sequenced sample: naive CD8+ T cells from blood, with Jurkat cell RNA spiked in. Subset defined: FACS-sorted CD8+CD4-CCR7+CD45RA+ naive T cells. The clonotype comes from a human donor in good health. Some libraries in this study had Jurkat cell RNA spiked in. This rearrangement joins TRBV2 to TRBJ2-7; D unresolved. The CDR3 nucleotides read TGTGCCAGCAGTGTTGTGGCAGCAGCCTACGAGCAGTACTTC. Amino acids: CASSVVAAAYEQYF.